The 11 T cell receptor beta chains below were found in one sample sequenced in a study of shared clonotypes between healthy human individuals. Libraries were prepared by immunoSEQ multiplex PCR; TCRdb keeps only in-frame clonotypes and omits some of them. The data show 2 million to 2.5 million clones, 90% to 95% seen once. The sequencing input was naive CD4+ T cells from PBMCs. Subset indicated: CD45RA+ positively selected. These receptors originate from a young man in good health. Some clones in this sample may be carry-over from other donors' samples.

This sequence joins TRBV5-1 and TRBJ1-1; D uncertain. Germline V CDR1 and CDR2: SGHRS, YFSETQ. The CDR3 contains 11 residues. The ends were cut back, 3 bases at V and 4 bases at J, with 4 bases in the middle. The CDR3 here is CASSWGTEAFF. The CDR3 nucleotides read TGCGCCAGCAGCTGGGGCACTGAAGCTTTCTTT.

The chain is built from TRBV5-4 and TRBJ2-1, with D possibly being TRBD2 (7 bases). Trimming took off 5 bases at V and 0 bases at J, with 18 bases between the two ends. The CDR3 runs to 17 residues. Germline CDR1 SGHNT, CDR2 YYREEE (reference sequence). The CDR3 DNA follows: TGTGCCAGCAGTTCGGGGGGCGGGTTGAGCTCCTACAATGAGCAGTTCTTC. It translates to CASSSGGGLSSYNEQFF. Full variable domain (rest looked up from reference TRBV5-4 and TRBJ2-1): ETGVTQSPTHLIKTRGQQVTLRCSSQSGHNTVSWYQQALGQGPQFIFQYYREEENGRGNFPPRFSGLQFPNYSSELNVNALELDDSALYLCASSSGGGLSSYNEQFFGPGTRLTVL.

This chain's CDR3 is CASSLFPLTEAFF. In DNA form, the CDR3 reads TGTGCCAGCAGCTTATTCCCACTCACTGAAGCTTTCTTT. The chain joins TRBV11-1 to TRBJ1-1, with D unresolved. V gave up 2 bases and J gave up 4 bases, with 8 bases separating them. Looked up from germline, CDR1 is SGHAT and CDR2 is FQDESV (reference sequence). The CDR3 covers 13 residues.

This sequence joins TRBV6-1 and TRBJ2-6; D possibly corresponds to TRBD2 (5 bases). The CDR3 has 15 amino acids. V lost 6 bases and J 2 bases, leaving 11 bases between the germline ends. CDR1 and CDR2 (germline): MNHNS, SASEGT. The CDR3 loop reads CASRTPGTGANVLTF. The CDR3 bases are TGTGCCAGCAGGACCCCGGGAACTGGGGCCAACGTCCTGACTTTC.

The chain uses TRBV25-1 and TRBJ2-3, with a possible D match to TRBD1 (6 bases). Germline lookup yields CDR1 MGHDK and CDR2 SYGVNS. CDR3 length equals 14 residues. Trimming removed 5 bases at V and 5 bases at J, with 14 bases between. CDR3 in amino acids: CASSKSAGVDTQYF. DNA of the CDR3: TGTGCCAGCAGTAAATCAGCAGGGGTAGATACGCAGTATTTT. Based on the CDR3 plus reference TRBV25-1 and TRBJ2-3, the full variable domain is EADIYQTPRYLVIGTGKKITLECSQTMGHDKMYWYQQDPGMELHLIHYSYGVNSTEKGDLSSESTVSRIRTEHFPLTLESARPSHTSQYLCASSKSAGVDTQYFGPGTRLTVL.

The gene calls are TRBV29-1 and TRBJ1-5, with D maybe TRBD1 (5 bases). Germline values: CDR1 SQVTM, CDR2 ANQGSEA. The length of the CDR3 is 13 residues. The V and J ends lost 4 bases and 7 bases respectively, with 14 bases between them. CDR3 residues: CSVVPGLGQPQHF. CDR3 coding DNA: TGCAGCGTTGTTCCGGGACTGGGGCAGCCCCAGCATTTT.

The chain has TRBV2 and TRBJ2-3; no clear D gene. Germline V lookup: CDR1 SNHLY, CDR2 FYNNEI. Trimming cost V 0 bases and J 2 bases, with 6 bases left between them. The CDR3 is made up of 14 amino acids. CDR3 bases: TGTGCCAGCAGTGAAGCCTTTGCCACAGATACGCAGTATTTT. Translating gives CASSEAFATDTQYF.

This clone was counted a single time. V is TRBV27 and J is TRBJ2-1, with TRBD2 matching over 8 bases. Germline CDR1 reads MNHEY; CDR2 reads SMNVEV (reference sequence). This CDR3 comprises 15 residues. Trimming cost V 4 bases and J 10 bases; bases outside gene matches: 12. CDR3 bases: TGTGCCAGCAGTTCTAAAGCGGGAGTGGGGGGGGAGCAGTTCTTC. Amino acids: CASSSKAGVGGEQFF.

V gene TRBV2 combines with J gene TRBJ1-3; D is ambiguous. CDR1 is SNHLY and CDR2 is FYNNEI in the germline V gene. The CDR3 is 11 amino acids. V dropped 6 bases and J dropped 8 bases, with 8 bases sitting between them. The CDR3 nucleotides are TGTGCCAGCAGAGGGAGAGACACCATATATTTT. Translated: CASRGRDTIYF.

V usage is TRBV29-1 and J usage is TRBJ1-4, with TRBD1 as a possible D gene (5 bases). Germline values: CDR1 SQVTM, CDR2 ANQGSEA. V was trimmed by 6 bases and J by 2 bases, leaving 16 bases between them. The CDR3 totals 15 residues. The CDR3 here is CSVPWGGTTNEKLFF. The CDR3 coding sequence is TGCAGCGTCCCGTGGGGGGGGACGACTAATGAAAAACTGTTTTTT. The full variable domain, in which reference TRBV29-1 and TRBJ1-4 provide the parts outside the CDR3, is SAVISQKPSRDICQRGTSLTIQCQVDSQVTMMFWYRQQPGQSLTLIATANQGSEATYESGFVIDKFPISRPNLTFSTLTVSNMSPEDSSIYLCSVPWGGTTNEKLFFGSGTQLSVL.

The chain employs TRBV2 and TRBJ2-2; 8 bases align to TRBD1. From germline, CDR1 is SNHLY and CDR2 FYNNEI. The V and J ends lost 7 bases and 0 bases, in that order; junction bases with no gene match: 4. The CDR3 consists of 15 residues. CDR3 bases: TGTGCCAGCAAAGACAGGGGCGCGAACACCGGGGAGCTGTTTTTT. This encodes CASKDRGANTGELFF.